The rows below give T cell receptor beta chains drawn from one sample of a study of Graves' ophthalmopathy and Graves' hyperthyroidism. TCRdb itself ran the multiplex PCR reads through MiXCR, one entry per CDR3 protein. The repertoire holds over 450,000 distinct CDR3 sequences, around 14% seen once, with about a tenth in the top ten. The sequenced material came from blood. These receptors originate from a woman between 25 and 40 years old with Graves' ophthalmopathy. The conserved cysteine and the conserved F or W are not part of the CDR3 here. The D gene is left open where the match is weak. The size entry is marked missing in some rows and otherwise reads once, few, many or a size class.

cdr3_length: 12; clone_size: many; v_call: TRBV11-3; d_call: .; cdr3_aa: ASRRDGGTYEQY
cdr3_length: 11; clone_size: many; v_call: TRBV12-3/TRBV12-4; d_call: .; cdr3_aa: ASEGESGNTIY
cdr3_length: 10; clone_size: many; v_call: TRBV29-1; d_call: .; cdr3_aa: SVVRGNYGYT
cdr3_length: 11; clone_size: .; v_call: TRBV11-3; d_call: TRBD1; cdr3_aa: ASGQGLTDTQY
cdr3_length: 13; clone_size: few; v_call: TRBV18; d_call: .; cdr3_aa: ASSPGGGGNQPQH
cdr3_length: 12; clone_size: many; v_call: TRBV6-5; d_call: TRBD2; cdr3_aa: ASIWPEPGGEQY
cdr3_length: 13; clone_size: many; v_call: TRBV30; d_call: .; cdr3_aa: AWSRNIRGTGELF
cdr3_length: 12; clone_size: .; v_call: TRBV28; d_call: .; cdr3_aa: ASSPQAGYYEQY
cdr3_length: 9; clone_size: .; v_call: TRBV12-5; d_call: .; cdr3_aa: ASGLWYEQY
cdr3_length: 13; clone_size: many; v_call: TRBV12-3/TRBV12-4; d_call: .; cdr3_aa: ASSSTTGGNSPLH
cdr3_length: 12; clone_size: many; v_call: TRBV28; d_call: TRBD1; cdr3_aa: ASTTGQVNQPQH
cdr3_length: 13; clone_size: many; v_call: TRBV11-2; d_call: .; cdr3_aa: ASSGGARFGTEAF
cdr3_length: 14; clone_size: many; v_call: TRBV20-1; d_call: .; cdr3_aa: SARPTRQESKETQY
cdr3_length: 17; clone_size: .; v_call: TRBV20-1; d_call: TRBD2; cdr3_aa: SAIHPGLAGVGGAGELF
cdr3_length: 14; clone_size: many; v_call: TRBV3-1; d_call: TRBD1; cdr3_aa: ASSQIRDRPFYGYT
cdr3_length: 14; clone_size: many; v_call: TRBV20-1; d_call: TRBD2; cdr3_aa: SANGLAGHPGDEQY
cdr3_length: 12; clone_size: many; v_call: TRBV24-1; d_call: .; cdr3_aa: ATSDPTIRRGYT
cdr3_length: 13; clone_size: many; v_call: TRBV12-3/TRBV12-4; d_call: .; cdr3_aa: ASSLAHRSGNTIY
cdr3_length: 10; clone_size: many; v_call: TRBV6-1; d_call: .; cdr3_aa: ASSEVAETQY
cdr3_length: 11; clone_size: .; v_call: TRBV30; d_call: .; cdr3_aa: AWSEAENTEAF
cdr3_length: 12; clone_size: many; v_call: TRBV12-5; d_call: TRBD2; cdr3_aa: ASATSGGQETQY
cdr3_length: 13; clone_size: .; v_call: TRBV10-3; d_call: TRBD1; cdr3_aa: AARDRGLMNTEAF
cdr3_length: 11; clone_size: many; v_call: TRBV9; d_call: .; cdr3_aa: ASSVDGLDEAF
cdr3_length: 13; clone_size: many; v_call: TRBV5-1; d_call: TRBD1; cdr3_aa: ASSLALGDRCGYT
cdr3_length: 17; clone_size: many; v_call: TRBV27; d_call: .; cdr3_aa: ASSTNRDIKGVAKNIQY
cdr3_length: 14; clone_size: many; v_call: TRBV28; d_call: TRBD2; cdr3_aa: ASSLGGTGTKETQY
cdr3_length: 13; clone_size: many; v_call: TRBV20-1; d_call: .; cdr3_aa: SAPKDPDPPYEQY
cdr3_length: 15; clone_size: many; v_call: TRBV30; d_call: .; cdr3_aa: AWSPTDREGKETEAF